The 11 T cell receptor beta chains below all came from one sample that was sequenced in a study of cytomegalovirus exposure and HLA in healthy donors. 60 Vbeta and 13 Jbeta primers were used in PCR. The table came from immunoSEQ multiplex PCR; TCRdb's copy has only in-frame clones and leaves some out. The repertoire consists of about 190,000 clones, with approximately 81% occurring once and the leading ten covering around 2.2%. The sample taken for sequencing was PBMCs. These receptors were taken from a woman aged 25 to 39 in good health and CMV-seronegative.

The chain combines TRBV6-5 with TRBJ2-3; a possible D gene is TRBD2 (5 bases). Germline-derived CDR1 and CDR2 are MNHEY and SVGAGI. V was shortened by 0 bases and J by 1 base, with 8 bases between the two germline ends. The CDR3 totals 15 residues. The CDR3 spells CASSYSWRGTDTQYF. The CDR3 coding sequence is TGTGCCAGCAGTTACTCGTGGCGGGGCACAGATACGCAGTATTTT.

The rearrangement uses TRBV6-5 and TRBJ2-3, with unresolved D. The germline V and J ends were trimmed by 6 bases and 2 bases, with 12 bases remaining between them. CDR3 length equals 14 residues. Germline V gives CDR1 MNHEY, CDR2 SVGAGI. CDR3 coding DNA: TGTGCCAGCAGCGCCATACACACCACAGATACGCAGTATTTT. It yields the protein CASSAIHTTDTQYF.

This clone was detected only a few times. The rearrangement links TRBV19 to TRBJ1-2; D unresolved. CDR3 length: 16 amino acids. V was clipped by 3 bases and J by 4 bases, with 18 bases between them. From germline, CDR1 is LNHDA and CDR2 SQIVND (reference sequence). CDR3 bases: TGTGCCAGTAGTATCCATCGGGAAAGGGCTGGCTATGGCTACACCTTC. Translation gives CASSIHRERAGYGYTF.

The chain is built from TRBV5-6 and TRBJ1-2; D is possibly TRBD1 (5 bases). The germline gives CDR1 SGHDT, CDR2 YYEEEE. This CDR3 comprises 15 residues. V lost 0 bases, J lost 4 bases, and 13 bases lay in between. CDR3 residues: CASSLDRPSSYGYTF. CDR3 DNA: TGTGCCAGCAGCTTGGACAGGCCTTCCTCCTATGGCTACACCTTC.

This chain uses TRBV7-2 with TRBJ2-4, with D possibly being TRBD1 (5 bases). CDR1 and CDR2 (germline): SGHTA, FQGNSA. Between the trimmed V and J ends, which lost 1 base and 16 bases, there was a span of 20 bases. The CDR3 runs 14 residues. DNA for the CDR3: TGTGCCAGCAGCTTAGTATCGAAGGGGCCCCGCCCATACTTC. It yields the protein CASSLVSKGPRPYF.

V is TRBV30 and J is TRBJ2-3, with 7 bases that match TRBD2. The CDR3 has 15 amino acids. J was trimmed by 3 bases and V by 3 bases; bases with no gene match: 9. Germline CDR1 GTSNPN, CDR2 SVGIG (reference sequence). The CDR3 reads CAWRRGSLWTDTQYF. In nucleotides, the CDR3 is TGTGCCTGGAGACGCGGGAGCCTGTGGACAGATACGCAGTATTTT.

In this sample, this clone turned up a few times. This chain uses TRBV11-3 with TRBJ2-1; 7 nucleotides line up with TRBD1. Germline V gene data show CDR1 as SGHNT and CDR2 as YENEEA. The CDR3 contains 15 residues. V lost 1 base to trimming and J lost 4 bases; unmatched junction nucleotides: 4. CDR3 in DNA: TGTGCCAGCAGCTTAGGCAGGGGGATTTACAATGAGCAGTTCTTC. As protein: CASSLGRGIYNEQFF.

This clone was recorded only once. The chain recombines TRBV9 with TRBJ1-1; TRBD1 is a possible D gene (5 bases). V was shortened by 0 bases and J by 4 bases, with 10 bases between the two germline ends. CDR1 is SGDLS, CDR2 YYNGEE, per germline. The CDR3 contains 14 residues. This CDR3 reads CASSVGSGGTEAFF. CDR3 bases: TGTGCCAGCAGCGTAGGGTCCGGGGGCACTGAAGCTTTCTTT.

A single count supports this clone. This CDR3 is CASSLGLAKNIQYF. As DNA, the CDR3 is TGTGCCAGCAGCCTAGGACTAGCCAAAAACATTCAGTACTTC. This chain connects TRBV5-4 to TRBJ2-4, with D possibly being TRBD2 (5 bases). Looked up from germline, CDR1 is SGHNT and CDR2 is YYREEE (reference sequence). V lost 4 bases and J lost 0, with 8 bases in between. The CDR3 is 14 residues long.

The CDR3 region has the DNA TGTGCCAGCAGTAGCGGATCTAACTATGGCTACACCTTC. Its translation: CASSSGSNYGYTF. This sequence joins TRBV28 and TRBJ1-2; D unresolved. The CDR3 totals 13 residues. V lost 5 bases and J 0 bases, leaving 7 bases between the germline ends. CDR1 is MDHEN, CDR2 SYDVKM, per germline.

The chain recombines TRBV9 with TRBJ2-5, with 9 bases that match TRBD2. The CDR3 is 16 residues long. Germline values: CDR1 SGDLS, CDR2 YYNGEE. With V trimmed by 0 bases and J by 5 bases, 8 bases remained unmatched. The CDR3 protein is CASSVGGSGRLETQYF. The CDR3 region has the DNA TGTGCCAGCAGCGTAGGTGGTAGCGGGAGATTGGAGACCCAGTACTTC.